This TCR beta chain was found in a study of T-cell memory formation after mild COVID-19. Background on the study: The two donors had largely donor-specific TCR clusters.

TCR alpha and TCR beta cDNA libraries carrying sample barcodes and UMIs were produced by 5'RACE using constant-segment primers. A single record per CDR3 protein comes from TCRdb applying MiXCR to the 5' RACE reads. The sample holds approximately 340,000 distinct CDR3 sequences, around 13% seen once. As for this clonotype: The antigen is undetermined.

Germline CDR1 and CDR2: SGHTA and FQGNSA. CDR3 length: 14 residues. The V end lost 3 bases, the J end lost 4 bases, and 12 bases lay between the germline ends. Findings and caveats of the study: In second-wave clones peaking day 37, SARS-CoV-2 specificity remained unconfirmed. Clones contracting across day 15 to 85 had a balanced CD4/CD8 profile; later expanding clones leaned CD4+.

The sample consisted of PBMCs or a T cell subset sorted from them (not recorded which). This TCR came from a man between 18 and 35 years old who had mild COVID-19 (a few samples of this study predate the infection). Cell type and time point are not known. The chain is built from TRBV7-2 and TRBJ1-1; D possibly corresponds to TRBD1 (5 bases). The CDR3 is CASSFGRVATEAFF. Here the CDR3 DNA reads TGTGCCAGCAGCTTCGGCAGGGTCGCCACTGAAGCTTTCTTT.